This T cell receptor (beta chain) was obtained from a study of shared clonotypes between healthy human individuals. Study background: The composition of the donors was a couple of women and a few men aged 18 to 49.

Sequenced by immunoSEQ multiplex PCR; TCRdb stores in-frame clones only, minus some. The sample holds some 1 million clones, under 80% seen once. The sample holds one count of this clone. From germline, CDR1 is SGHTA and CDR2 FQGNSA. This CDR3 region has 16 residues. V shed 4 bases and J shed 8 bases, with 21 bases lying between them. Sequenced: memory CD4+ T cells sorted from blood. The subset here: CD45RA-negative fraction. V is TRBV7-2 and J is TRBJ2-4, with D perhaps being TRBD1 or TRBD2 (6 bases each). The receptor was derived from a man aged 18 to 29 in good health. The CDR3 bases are TGTGCCAGCAGCTCAAGGAGGGTACAGGGTTTTGACATTCAGTACTTC. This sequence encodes CASSSRRVQGFDIQYF.